The source of this T cell receptor beta chain is a study of blood T cell repertoires in COVID-19. The CDR3 covers 20 residues. Assay: immunoSEQ multiplex PCR; the TCRdb copy retains only in-frame clones and omits some. This sample carries hundreds of thousands of clones, about four fifths of them seen once, and the ten largest clones take roughly 3.5%. The source is a woman aged 60-75 years who had recovered from COVID-19. Sequencing was done on a sample of PBMCs or T cells enriched from blood (not recorded which). The rearrangement joins TRBV21-1 to TRBJ2-1; the D segment call TRBD2 is taken from the table without a DNA check. TRBV21-1 is assigned pseudogene status. The CDR3 here is CASSPVGLAGVGPHGNEQFF. CDR3 DNA: TGTGCCAGCAGCCCAGTTGGACTAGCGGGAGTGGGGCCGCACGGCAATGAGCAGTTCTTC.